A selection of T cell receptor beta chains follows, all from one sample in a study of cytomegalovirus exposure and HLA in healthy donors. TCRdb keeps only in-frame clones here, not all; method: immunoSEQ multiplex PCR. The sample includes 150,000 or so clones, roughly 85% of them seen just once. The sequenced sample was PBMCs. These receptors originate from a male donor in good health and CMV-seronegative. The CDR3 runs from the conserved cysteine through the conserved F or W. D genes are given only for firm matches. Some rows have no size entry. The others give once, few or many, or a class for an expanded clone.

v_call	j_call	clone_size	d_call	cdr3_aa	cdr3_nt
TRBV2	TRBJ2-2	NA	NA	CASSEALRGTGELFF	TGTGCCAGCAGTGAAGCGCTTCGGGGGACCGGGGAGCTGTTTTTT
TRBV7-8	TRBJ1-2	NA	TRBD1	CASSFPGTGGSRDYGYTF	TGTGCCAGCAGCTTCCCTGGGACAGGGGGTTCCCGTGACTATGGCTACACCTTC
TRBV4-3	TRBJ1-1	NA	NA	CASSHGRPQNTEAFF	TGCGCCAGCAGCCATGGGAGGCCCCAGAACACTGAAGCTTTCTTT
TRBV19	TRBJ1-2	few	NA	CASSISGGTWLRF	TGTGCCAGTAGTATATCGGGAGGTACATGGCTACGCTTC
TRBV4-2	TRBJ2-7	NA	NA	CASSQDLTGTPYEQYF	TGTGCCAGCAGCCAAGACCTAACCGGGACACCCTACGAGCAGTACTTC
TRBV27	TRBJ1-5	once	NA	CASSFLGGSNQPQHF	TGTGCCAGCAGTTTTTTGGGGGGGAGCAATCAGCCCCAGCATTTT
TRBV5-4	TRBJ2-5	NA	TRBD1	CASSTLGQGVFQETQYF	TGTGCCAGCAGCACATTGGGACAGGGGGTTTTCCAAGAGACCCAGTACTTC
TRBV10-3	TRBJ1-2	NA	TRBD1	CAISEAPGGYGYTF	TGTGCCATCAGTGAGGCCCCAGGGGGCTATGGCTACACCTTC
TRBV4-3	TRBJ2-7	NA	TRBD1	CASSQEWGQETYEQYF	TGCGCCAGCAGCCAAGAGTGGGGACAGGAGACCTACGAGCAGTACTTC
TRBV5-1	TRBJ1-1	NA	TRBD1	CASSPPGTGARNTEAFF	TGCGCCAGCAGCCCACCGGGGACAGGGGCCCGAAACACTGAAGCTTTCTTT
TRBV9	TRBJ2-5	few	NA	CASSVIRQGGGETQYF	TGTGCCAGCAGCGTTATAAGACAGGGAGGAGGAGAGACCCAGTACTTC
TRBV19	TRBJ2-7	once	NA	CASSMGGYEQYF	TGTGCCAGTAGTATGGGGGGATACGAGCAGTACTTC
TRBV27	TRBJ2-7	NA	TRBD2	CASGPGGEQYF	TGTGCCAGCGGGCCGGGGGGGGAGCAGTACTTC
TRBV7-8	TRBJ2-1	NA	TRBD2	CASSLGLAGFNEQFF	TGTGCCAGCAGCTTAGGACTAGCGGGGTTCAATGAGCAGTTCTTC
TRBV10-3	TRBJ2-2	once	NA	CAASRRGTPISNTGELFF	TGTGCCGCCAGCAGGCGCGGGACTCCGATATCGAACACCGGGGAGCTGTTTTTT
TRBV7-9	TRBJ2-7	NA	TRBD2	CASSFRGASGARQYF	TGTGCCAGCAGCTTCCGTGGAGCTAGCGGGGCACGGCAGTACTTC